This TCR beta chain was found in a study of T cells expressing NK-cell markers. In the study overall: Investigators obtained TCR beta repertoires from sorted CD3+CD56+NKG2C+, CD3+CD56+NKG2C- and CD3+CD56-NKG2C+ T cells. Seven of eight sequenced donors tested HCMV-seropositive; one tested seronegative.

5'RACE template switching built TCR beta cDNA with unique molecular identifiers. Reanalyzing the 5' RACE reads, TCRdb keeps one entry per CDR3 protein, without DNA. In all, the sample yields 200,000 to 300,000 distinct CDR3 sequences. This CDR3 comprises 15 residues. The sample was blood T cells: a sorted CD56 or NKG2C T cell subset, CD4+ or CD8+ T cells, or bulk PBMC T cells (not recorded which). The chain combines TRBV12-3 or TRBV12-4 with TRBJ1-1; TCRdb calls TRBD1, which cannot be checked without DNA. This receptor was obtained from a man younger than 35 in good health. The CDR3 reads CASSFGGSKNTEAFF.